This TCR beta chain is from a study of cytomegalovirus exposure and HLA in healthy donors. Notes on the study in general: HLA allele associations emerged for roughly 17,000 TCR beta sequences in a later analysis, at 0.05 false discovery rate. The study listed roughly 160 cytomegalovirus-associated TCR beta chains.

PCR was performed using 60 Vbeta and 13 Jbeta primers. Generated by immunoSEQ multiplex PCR, the TCRdb table keeps only in-frame clones and is missing some. The table has 150,000 to 180,000 clones, 65% to 85% seen once. A word on this clone: Its specificity is unknown.

The CDR3 has 15 amino acids. In germline, CDR1 is MGHDK, CDR2 SYGVNS. Trimming at V came to 4 bases and at J to 2 bases, leaving 4 bases not matched to a gene. Material: PBMCs. This sequence joins TRBV25-1 and TRBJ2-2; the match to TRBD1 covers 7 bases. The clonotype originates from a man younger than 30 in good health and CMV-seronegative. CDR3 DNA sequence: TGTGCCAGCAGTGGATGGGACAGAAACACCGGGGAGCTGTTTTTT. As protein: CASSGWDRNTGELFF.